This T cell receptor (beta chain) was documented in a study of PD-L1 blockade in urothelial cancer. Study details: Patients arrived having already received 0 to 3 prior chemotherapy regimens. Each blood sample yielded a median of 141,255 T cells.

Deletions cut 8 bases from V and 8 bases from J, with 18 bases between. The CDR3 loop spans 13 amino acids. The germline CDR1 and CDR2 sequences are SGHVS and FQNEAQ. Time point here: pretreatment peripheral blood. Broader study findings: A pretreatment blood TCR clonality that fell below the median predicted better progression-free and overall survival.

Synthetic spike-ins, TCR analog templates, were added into each PCR. Profiling relied on immunoSEQ multiplex PCR, and the TCRdb table lists in-frame clones only, not all of them. The repertoire has 75,000 to 95,000 clones, over 80% of them found once; the top ten carry approximately 7.1%. In regard to this clone: Its matching antigen is unknown.

The TCR comes from a man aged 40-50 years with urothelial cancer. The material was PBMCs, obtained around atezolizumab (anti-PD-L1) treatment. J is TRBJ1-2 and V is TRBV7-8, with D unresolved. CDR3 amino acids: CASRDGISGGYTF. The CDR3 bases are TGTGCCAGCCGTGATGGAATATCGGGAGGCTACACCTTC.